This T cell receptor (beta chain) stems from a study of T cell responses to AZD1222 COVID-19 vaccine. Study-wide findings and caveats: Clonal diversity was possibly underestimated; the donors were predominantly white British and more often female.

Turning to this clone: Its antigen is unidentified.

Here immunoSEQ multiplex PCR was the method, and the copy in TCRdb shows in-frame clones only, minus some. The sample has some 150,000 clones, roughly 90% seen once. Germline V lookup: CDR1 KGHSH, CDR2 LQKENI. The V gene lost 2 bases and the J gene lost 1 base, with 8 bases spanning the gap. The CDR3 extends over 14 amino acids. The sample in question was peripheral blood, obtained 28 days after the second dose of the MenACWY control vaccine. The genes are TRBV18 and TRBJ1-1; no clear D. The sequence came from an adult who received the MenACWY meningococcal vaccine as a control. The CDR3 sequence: CASSPTAQNTEAFF. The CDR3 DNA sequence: TGTGCCAGCTCACCAACGGCTCAGAACACTGAAGCTTTCTTT. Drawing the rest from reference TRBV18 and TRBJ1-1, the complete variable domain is NAGVMQNPRHLVRRRGQEARLRCSPMKGHSHVYWYRQLPEEGLKFMVYLQKENIIDESGMPKERFSAEFPKEGPSILRIQQVVRGDSAAYFCASSPTAQNTEAFFGQGTRLTVV.